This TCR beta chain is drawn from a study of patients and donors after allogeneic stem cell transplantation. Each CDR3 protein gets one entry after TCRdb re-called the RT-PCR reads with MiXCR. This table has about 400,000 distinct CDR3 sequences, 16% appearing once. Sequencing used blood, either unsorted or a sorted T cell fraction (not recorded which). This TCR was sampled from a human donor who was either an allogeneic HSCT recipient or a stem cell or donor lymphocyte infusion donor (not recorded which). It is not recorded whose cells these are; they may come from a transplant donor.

CDR3: CASSVGHEGLNTEAFF. The CDR3 DNA reads TGTGCCAGCAGCGTAGGTCATGAGGGGCTGAACACTGAAGCTTTCTTT. The chain employs TRBV9 and TRBJ1-1; possible D gene TRBD1, 5 bases. V lost 0 bases and J 0 bases, leaving 12 bases between the germline ends. Germline V gives CDR1 SGDLS, CDR2 YYNGEE. The CDR3 spans 16 residues. The variable domain in full, completed from reference TRBV9 and TRBJ1-1, reads DSGVTQTPKHLITATGQRVTLRCSPRSGDLSVYWYQQSLDQGLQFLIQYYNGEERAKGNILERFSAQQFPDLHSELNLSSLELGDSALYFCASSVGHEGLNTEAFFGQGTRLTVV.